This TCR beta chain was found in a study of shared clonotypes between healthy human individuals. Turning to the study itself: Plates per donor: three CD4 naive, three CD4 memory, two CD8 naive, one CD8 memory.

The germline V and J ends were trimmed by 4 bases and 3 bases, with 28 bases remaining between them. Germline CDR1 and CDR2: LNHDA and SQIVND (reference sequence). CDR3 length equals 20 residues. An even split of each subset's genomic DNA across several immunoSEQ plates was performed. As originally analysed: In the immunoSEQ data, sequences were junction-only and lacked quality scores, so filtering differed. Assay: immunoSEQ multiplex PCR; the TCRdb copy retains only in-frame clones and omits some. V, J and clone size reflect that table, while D and trimming were determined from the DNA. The sample holds some 550,000 clones, more than 95% seen once. Subsets obtained from CD4+ cells comprised CD45RA+ naive and CD45RA-negative memory cells.

The TCR was taken from a woman aged 25 to 39 in good health. The sequenced material came from naive CD4+ T cells sorted from blood. Documented subset: CD45RA+ positively selected. This chain connects TRBV19 to TRBJ1-5, with D perhaps matching TRBD1 (6 bases). The CDR3 protein is CASSRMMVQNAKGVNQPQHF. CDR3 DNA: TGTGCCAGTAGTAGAATGATGGTCCAGAATGCCAAGGGGGTCAATCAGCCCCAGCATTTT.